The source of this TCR beta chain is a study of blood T cell repertoires in COVID-19. Whole-study context: Samples of COVID-19 (acute and convalescent) were obtained from the United States, Italy and Spain.

This CDR3 spans 14 amino acids. Germline CDR1 is MNHEY and CDR2 is SVGAGI. V was shortened by 7 bases and J by 8 bases, with 15 bases between the two germline ends. Only in-frame clones appear in the TCRdb table, and some are missing; sequencing was by immunoSEQ multiplex PCR. Of under 300,000 clones in the sample, 70% to 90% are singletons; the top ten hold roughly 9.6%. The source material was peripheral blood. The TCR sequence derives from a woman in her 70s with acute or convalescent COVID-19. V is TRBV6-5 and J is TRBJ1-6; D is possibly TRBD1 (6 bases). Written as DNA, the CDR3 is TGTGCCAGCACCAAACAGGGTTTTGATTCACCCCTCCACTTT. Translating gives CASTKQGFDSPLHF.